This T cell receptor beta chain was documented in a study of T cells after yellow fever vaccination. Overall study results and limits: The CD4 and CD8 compartments had a small share of their clonotypes in common. From the bulk population, abundant clonotypes could contaminate and appear within FACS-sorted repertoires. The secondary response was weaker but peaked faster, day 5 versus 15.

With respect to this clonotype: Its antigen is currently unknown.

Generation of TCR cDNA used 5'RACE template switching (which added a universal primer site and UMIs). A single record per CDR3 protein comes from TCRdb applying MiXCR to the 5' RACE reads. The sample has tens of thousands of distinct CDR3 sequences; approximately 7.5% are singletons. The source of this sequence is a man aged 25-45 years who received the YFV17D yellow fever vaccine. The sequencing here drew on CD8+ T cells sorted from PBMCs, taken on the day of the yellow fever booster vaccination.

The chain's CDR3 is CASSEAGGDYEQYF. CDR3 bases: TGTGCCAGCTCAGAAGCGGGAGGTGACTACGAGCAGTACTTC. The chain combines TRBV18 with TRBJ2-7; the match to TRBD2 covers 9 bases. The germline V gene has CDR1 KGHSH and CDR2 LQKENI. Germline trimming cut 5 bases from V and 3 bases from J; bases unmatched to any gene: 5. The CDR3 length is 14 residues.